Sequencing of this T cell receptor beta chain was carried out in a study of T cells after yellow fever vaccination. 5'RACE template switching generated TCR cDNA, adding a universal primer site and UMIs. One entry per CDR3 protein results from TCRdb running MiXCR on the 5' RACE reads. The sample shows hundreds of thousands of distinct CDR3 sequences, over 5% of them seen only once. Study-level findings and limits: A weaker secondary response peaked on day 5, the primary on day 15.

About this clonotype: Its specificity is unknown.

This CDR3 comprises 19 residues. V was clipped by 1 base and J by 0 bases, with 22 bases between them. CDR1 is SQVTM, CDR2 ANQGSEA, per germline. The chain is built from TRBV29-1 and TRBJ1-5; D unresolved. This receptor was taken from a young man who received the YFV17D yellow fever vaccine. The material sequenced was PBMCs, taken 5 days after the yellow fever booster vaccination. The chain's CDR3 is CSVEGLGSGKVYSNQPQHF. CDR3 nucleotide sequence: TGCAGCGTTGAAGGTCTGGGTTCGGGCAAGGTATATAGCAATCAGCCCCAGCATTTT.